This TCR beta chain appears in the sequencing data of a study of CD8 T cells in Susac syndrome (dated by TCRdb to the late 2010s). In the study overall: Among the sequenced Susac syndrome patients, about six had clinically active disease and eight were in clinical remission. At blood withdrawal, Susac syndrome patients were therapy-naive, treated with corticosteroids (with IVIg additionally given to some), or treated with IVIg alone. Whether CD8+ T cell activation and differentiation in Susac syndrome was antigen driven was tested using repertoire sequencing. Clonality of the CD8+ T cell repertoire was compared between roughly eleven healthy donors, about 14 Susac syndrome patients and approximately 16 multiple sclerosis patients. The investigation overall reported the following: Looking at Susac-specific public clones, the researchers identified roughly 17 in the total CD8+ repertoire and a few in the CD8+ TEMRA repertoire. The TCR sequencing and HLA analysis was acknowledged to have included a relatively small number of individuals. CD8+ repertoires in Susac syndrome showed clonal expansion, which was highest in CD8+ TEMRA cells and was greater in clinically active patients than in remitting patients.

High-throughput TCR beta sequencing profiled peripheral blood CD8+ and CD4+ T cells from healthy donors, Susac syndrome patients and multiple sclerosis patients. Susac syndrome patients met recently defined diagnostic criteria for definite or probable disease. Bulk CD8+ and CD4+ T cells were purified by magnetic negative isolation, whereas CD8+ TEMRA cells were enriched by FACS. Blood was drawn into EDTA tubes, processed within 24 hours, and PBMCs were isolated by density gradient centrifugation. PBMCs intended for TCR sequencing were cryopreserved in liquid nitrogen and were subsequently thawed in a 37 degrees C water bath. Purity of sorted or isolated CD4+, CD8+ and CD8+ TEMRA cells was at least 90%. V is clipped by 3 bases and J by 0 bases, and the sequence between their germline boundaries is 19 bases long. There are 18 amino acids in the CDR3, from cysteine to phenylalanine inclusive. Of the read, only the CDR3 DNA is kept; its 54 bases are in frame from base 1. CDR1 and CDR2, looked up from the germline V gene (reference sequence), are SEHNR and FQNEAQ.

RNA was extracted using the RNeasy kit, and roughly 0.5 to 1 ug of the RNA was reverse transcribed with random hexamers. TCR beta CDR3 regions were amplified with the immunoSEQ multiplex PCR assay covering 54 Vbeta and 13 Jbeta segments. PCR amplification bias was corrected using a synthetic template baseline for primer optimization and computational correction. Concerning the study's data processing: Only productive sequences were kept, with reads annotated to V, D and J genes according to IMGT and analyzed in immunoSEQ Analyzer. Clonality was calculated as one minus the Shannon entropy normalized by log2 of the number of productive unique sequences. For each patient and control, public and private clones were evaluated within the 100 most prevalent clones. Susac-specific clones were defined as absent from healthy and MS cohorts, over a thousand published viral clones and other ImmuneACCESS disease sequences. TCRdb trimmed public reads at Q25 via fastp, called clones via MiXCR and kept in-frame beta chains. Rows matching on CDR3 protein sequence are summarized as one entry with the most common DNA and genes. The V and J calls come from TCRdb's annotation, not from the publication. This sample holds 95,000 to 150,000 distinct CDR3 sequences; 90% to 95% were observed only once. In total, the top ten clones hold around 0.2% of the sample.

On this clonotype: Its antigen is unknown. Per-base quality was not reported, and no clone a single base away is much larger than it.

The chain uses TRBV7-9 and TRBJ2-3; the D gene is possibly TRBD2, with 6 bases matching. This receptor was taken from a human donor with Susac syndrome. The sequencing sample was made of CD8+ T cells from PBMCs. CDR3 region: CASSLPQAGRISTDTQYF. In nucleotide form, the sequence is TGTGCCAGCAGCTTGCCCCAGGCGGGACGTATAAGCACAGATACGCAGTATTTT.